Listed here are 32 T cell receptor beta chains from one sample, sequenced in a study of blood T cell repertoires in COVID-19 (TCRdb year 2020). The library was made by the immunoSEQ multiplex PCR assay. Held by TCRdb, this immuneACCESS table contains in-frame sequences only and omits some clones. Under half of the omission traces to an unresolved V gene where checked; the cause of the rest is unknown. This sample lists over 25,000 clones; approximately 89% were detected once. 3% to 4.5% of the sample rests with the top ten. The sequencing sample was made of peripheral blood. Every receptor here comes from a man aged 55 to 70 with acute or convalescent COVID-19.

The chain has TRBV5-4 and TRBJ2-5; a possible D gene is TRBD2 (5 bases). The germline CDR1 and CDR2 sequences are SGHNT and YYREEE (reference sequence). The CDR3 extends over 16 amino acids. V lost 4 bases and J lost 7, with 23 bases in between. In DNA, the CDR3 is TGTGCCAGCAGCCGCGTTTGGGGAGCCCAATTCGGGACCCAGTACTTC. Translated: CASSRVWGAQFGTQYF.

The V gene is TRBV6-4, the J gene TRBJ2-1; D remains unclear. Germline loops: CDR1 MRHNA, CDR2 SNTAGT. The CDR3 has 13 amino acids. V was pared by 4 bases and J by 5 bases, with 9 bases between. CDR3 sequence reads: CASSAHLDNEQFF. Here the CDR3 DNA reads TGTGCCAGCAGTGCACATCTAGACAATGAGCAGTTCTTC.

The chain links TRBV7-2 to TRBJ1-3; 7 nucleotides line up with TRBD1. Germline V gene sequence: CDR1 SGHTA, CDR2 FQGNSA. The CDR3 is made up of 17 amino acids. V was pared by 5 bases and J by 0 bases, with 10 bases of the junction left unmatched. As DNA, the CDR3 is TGTGCCAGCAGCCCGACAGGGATTGGATACTCTGGAAACACCATATATTTT. Its protein is CASSPTGIGYSGNTIYF.

This clone showed up just once. The rearrangement joins TRBV7-2 to TRBJ2-7; D is possibly TRBD1 (6 bases). The CDR3 sequence is 14 residues long. The V and J ends lost 2 bases and 2 bases respectively, with 10 bases between them. Germline V gene data show CDR1 as SGHTA and CDR2 as FQGNSA. CDR3 in amino acids: CASSLSAGAYEQYV. The CDR3, as DNA: TGTGCCAGCAGCTTAAGCGCAGGGGCCTACGAGCAGTACGTC.

This rearrangement joins TRBV3-1 (or the pseudogene TRBV3-2) to TRBJ2-3; 14 bases fit TRBD2. The germline gives CDR1 LGHDT, CDR2 YNNKEL (reference sequence). The CDR3 is 17 residues long. Trimming took 6 bases from V and 4 from J; bases not matched to a gene: 9. CDR3: CASSRGLAGEWADTQYF. CDR3 nucleotides: TGTGCCAGCAGTAGGGGACTAGCGGGAGAGTGGGCAGATACGCAGTATTTT.

The chain is built from TRBV5-1 and TRBJ1-1; TRBD1 matches 9 bases. The ends lost 4 bases at V and 5 bases at J; junction bases unmatched: 6. This CDR3 is built from 14 residues. Germline-derived CDR1 and CDR2 are SGHRS and YFSETQ. The CDR3 DNA reads as TGCGCCAGCAGCACCGGACAGGGGAGGACTGAAGCTTTCTTT. As protein: CASSTGQGRTEAFF.

Here the CDR3 reads CASSPQHSGNTIYF. Written as DNA, the CDR3 is TGTGCCAGCAGCCCACAGCACTCTGGAAACACCATATATTTT. The J gene is TRBJ1-3, the V gene TRBV3-1 (or the pseudogene TRBV3-2); D gene unclear. This CDR3 is built from 14 residues. Germline V gene lookup returns CDR1 LGHDT and CDR2 YNNKEL (reference sequence). The V gene lost 4 bases and the J gene lost 0 bases, with 7 bases spanning the gap.

This chain uses TRBV5-6 with TRBJ1-3; D remains ambiguous. The V gene's germline CDR1 is SGHDT and CDR2 YYEEEE. Trimming pared 1 base from V and 14 bases from J, leaving 19 bases between. CDR3 length: 14 amino acids. The CDR3 nucleotides read TGTGCCAGCAGCTTGTGGCAGCGGGTACTCGGGCTATATTTT. Translated: CASSLWQRVLGLYF.

The chain is built from TRBV18 and TRBJ2-2; no clear D gene. Germline CDR1 reads KGHSH; CDR2 reads LQKENI. The CDR3 length is 11 residues. V shed 5 bases and J shed 5 bases, with 3 bases lying between them. For the CDR3, the DNA is TGTGCCAGCTCATCGACCGGGGAGCTGTTTTTT. Translation gives CASSSTGELFF.

V gene TRBV7-9 combines with J gene TRBJ2-5; perhaps TRBD1 as D (6 bases). Germline-derived CDR1 and CDR2 are SEHNR and FQNEAQ (reference sequence). With 4 bases removed from V and 2 bases from J, the gap between germline ends came to 14 bases. The length of the CDR3 is 15 residues. Here the CDR3 DNA reads TGTGCCAGCAGCTCCGGACAGACCTTTCAAGAGACCCAGTACTTC. Its translation is CASSSGQTFQETQYF.

The chain joins TRBV7-9 to TRBJ1-2; 9 bases agree with TRBD1. The germline gives CDR1 SEHNR, CDR2 FQNEAQ (reference sequence). V trimming: 4 bases; J trimming: 3 bases; junction bases outside the gene matches: 6. The CDR3 has 15 residues. CDR3 protein: CASSSQGARHYGYTF. CDR3 bases: TGTGCCAGCAGCTCACAGGGGGCGCGTCACTATGGCTACACCTTC.

The J gene is TRBJ2-7, the V gene TRBV29-1; 8 nucleotides line up with TRBD1. This CDR3 spans 15 amino acids. The germline gives CDR1 SQVTM, CDR2 ANQGSEA. V lost 6 bases to trimming and J lost 1 base; unmatched junction nucleotides: 11. The CDR3 is CSVLAGTGVSYEQYF. The CDR3 nucleotides are TGCAGCGTCTTGGCTGGGACAGGCGTGTCCTACGAGCAGTACTTC.

The chain couples TRBV5-4 to TRBJ2-1, with D possibly matching TRBD1 (6 bases). Trimming pared 5 bases from V and 2 bases from J, leaving 14 bases between. Germline V CDR1 and CDR2: SGHNT, YYREEE (reference sequence). The CDR3 is 15 residues long. CDR3 residues: CASSSARGPYNEQFF. The CDR3 nucleotides are TGTGCCAGCAGTTCCGCCAGGGGCCCCTACAATGAGCAGTTCTTC.

This chain joins TRBV11-3 and TRBJ2-7; D might be TRBD2 (6 bases). CDR3 length equals 15 residues. CDR1 SGHNT and CDR2 YENEEA come from the germline V gene. Trimming shortened V by 6 bases and J by 5 bases, and 20 bases separated the two germline ends. This chain's CDR3 is CASSHTSSDGDEQYV. The CDR3 DNA sequence: TGTGCCAGCAGTCACACTTCTAGCGACGGGGACGAGCAGTACGTC.

This chain connects TRBV5-4 to TRBJ2-2; 7 bases map to TRBD1. J gave up 6 bases and V 5 bases, and 7 bases lay outside the gene matches. Germline-derived CDR1 and CDR2 are SGHNT and YYREEE (reference sequence). The CDR3 has 14 amino acids. CDR3 residues: CASRQGLSAGELFF. The CDR3 DNA reads TGTGCCAGCAGACAGGGGTTATCGGCCGGGGAGCTGTTTTTT.

The V gene is TRBV6-5, the J gene TRBJ2-1; tentative D call: TRBD2 (6 bases). Between the trimmed V and J ends, which lost 0 bases and 7 bases, there was a span of 13 bases. Germline CDR1 is MNHEY and CDR2 is SVGAGI. The CDR3 spans 15 residues. CDR3 DNA: TGTGCCAGCAGTTACTCGGGACTGTCGTATAATGAGCAGTTCTTC. This sequence encodes CASSYSGLSYNEQFF.

This chain joins TRBV6-5 and TRBJ1-1; the match to TRBD1 covers 8 bases. V lost 7 bases, J lost 11 bases, and 12 bases stayed unmatched. The CDR3 loop spans 13 amino acids. Germline CDR1 MNHEY, CDR2 SVGAGI. CDR3 sequence: CASKAQNNRGAFF. CDR3 sequence (DNA): TGTGCCAGCAAAGCCCAGAATAACAGGGGGGCTTTCTTT.

The genes are TRBV11-3 and TRBJ2-1; 11 nucleotides line up with TRBD2. Unmatched junction bases numbered 18, after V lost 2 bases and J lost 9 bases. The CDR3 is 19 residues long. The germline V gene encodes CDR1 SGHNT and CDR2 YENEEA. CDR3 DNA: TGTGCCAGCAGCTTACCTTCTCCCTCACTAGCGGGAGTTCGGGGTGAGCAGTTCTTC. The encoded protein is CASSLPSPSLAGVRGEQFF.

The J gene is TRBJ2-2, the V gene TRBV11-3; 8 nucleotides align to TRBD1. There are 17 residues in the CDR3. The germline V gene encodes CDR1 SGHNT and CDR2 YENEEA. V gave up 4 bases and J gave up 8 bases; unmatched junction bases: 15. CDR3 region: CASSSPPDRVYTGELFF. The CDR3 nucleotides are TGTGCCAGCAGCTCACCCCCGGACAGGGTATATACTGGGGAGCTGTTTTTT.

The chain combines TRBV6-5 with TRBJ2-5; 10 bases are shared with TRBD1. There are 15 residues in the CDR3. V lost 7 bases to trimming and J lost 2 bases; unmatched junction nucleotides: 7. Per germline, CDR1 MNHEY and CDR2 SVGAGI. The CDR3 region has the DNA TGTGCCAGCACCGCGGACAGGGGGTTACAAGAGACCCAGTACTTC. It specifies CASTADRGLQETQYF.

The chain has TRBV25-1 and TRBJ2-7; 7 bases are shared with TRBD1. J was trimmed by 1 base and V by 9 bases; bases with no gene match: 6. CDR3 length equals 13 residues. Germline V gives CDR1 MGHDK, CDR2 SYGVNS. The CDR3 nucleotides are TGTGCCAGGACAGGGAGAATTTCCTACGAGCAGTACGTC. Its protein is CARTGRISYEQYV.

The genes are TRBV9 and TRBJ2-1; D unclear. The germline gives CDR1 SGDLS, CDR2 YYNGEE. V was trimmed by 3 bases and J by 8 bases, leaving 12 bases between them. CDR3 length: 13 residues. CDR3 protein: CASSGRLVHEQFF. As DNA, the CDR3 is TGTGCCAGCAGCGGCCGCCTAGTCCATGAGCAGTTCTTC. The whole variable domain, remainder taken from reference TRBV9 and TRBJ2-1, is DSGVTQTPKHLITATGQRVTLRCSPRSGDLSVYWYQQSLDQGLQFLIQYYNGEERAKGNILERFSAQQFPDLHSELNLSSLELGDSALYFCASSGRLVHEQFFGPGTRLTVL.

This sequence joins TRBV4-2 and TRBJ1-5, with a tentative D call TRBD1 (6 bases). In germline, CDR1 is LGHNA, CDR2 YNFKEQ. Trimming left V 0 bases short and J 4 bases short, with 16 bases between. The CDR3 runs 17 residues. CDR3 loop: CASSQDGGQGWNQPQHF. CDR3 nucleotides: TGTGCCAGCAGCCAAGATGGGGGACAAGGATGGAATCAGCCCCAGCATTTT.

The DNA of the CDR3 is TGTGCCAGCAGCCTCCTGACTTACACAGATACGCAGTATTTT. Its protein is CASSLLTYTDTQYF. The V call is TRBV4-2, the J call TRBJ2-3; D not resolved. Germline CDR1 is LGHNA and CDR2 is YNFKEQ. Trimming took off 4 bases at V and 2 bases at J, with 10 bases between the two ends. This CDR3 region has 14 residues.

This chain joins TRBV5-4 and TRBJ1-1; unclear D gene. The CDR3 loop spans 14 amino acids. The V gene's germline CDR1 is SGHNT and CDR2 YYREEE (reference sequence). Deletions cut 0 bases from V and 1 base from J, with 7 bases between. DNA for the CDR3: TGTGCCAGCAGCTTGGTGGGCAGGAACACTGAAGCTTTCTTT. Protein: CASSLVGRNTEAFF.

V gene TRBV9 combines with J gene TRBJ1-4, with D perhaps TRBD1 (5 bases). CDR3 size: 15 residues. The V gene's germline CDR1 is SGDLS and CDR2 YYNGEE. Trimming shortened V by 0 bases and J by 0 bases, and 6 bases separated the two germline ends. DNA of the CDR3: TGTGCCAGCAGCGTAGAAGGGGCAACTAATGAAAAACTGTTTTTT. This gives the protein CASSVEGATNEKLFF.

The V call is TRBV27, the J call TRBJ1-1; 8 bases line up with TRBD1. The CDR3 has 15 amino acids. Germline CDR1 is MNHEY and CDR2 is SMNVEV (reference sequence). J lost 1 base, V lost 5 bases, and 6 bases had no gene match. The CDR3 bases are TGTGCCAGCAGTCCCTGGACAGGGCAGAACACTGAAGCTTTCTTT. Protein sequence: CASSPWTGQNTEAFF.

The rearrangement uses TRBV27 and TRBJ1-1; 7 positions match TRBD1. V lost 5 bases and J lost 2; bases outside the gene matches: 8. Germline V gives CDR1 MNHEY, CDR2 SMNVEV (reference sequence). This CDR3 is 15 amino acids long. The CDR3 loop reads CASSNPGTVNTEAFF. The CDR3 DNA follows: TGTGCCAGCAGTAACCCCGGGACAGTAAACACTGAAGCTTTCTTT.

V gene TRBV3-1 (or the pseudogene TRBV3-2) combines with J gene TRBJ2-2; 8 bases are shared with TRBD2. This CDR3 is 16 amino acids long. V shed 4 bases, J shed 0 bases, and the junction held 4 bases outside the gene matches. Germline CDR1 and CDR2: LGHDT and YNNKEL (reference sequence). CDR3 nucleotide sequence: TGTGCCAGCAGCCGTGAGGGACTAGCGAACACCGGGGAGCTGTTTTTT. The encoded protein is CASSREGLANTGELFF.

The rearrangement joins TRBV7-2 to TRBJ2-1, with 7 bases fitting TRBD2. This CDR3 comprises 14 residues. Germline CDR1 is SGHTA and CDR2 is FQGNSA. The V segment lost 8 bases and the J segment 0 bases; nucleotides outside the gene matches: 4. The CDR3 DNA reads as TGTGCCAGCGCGTGGGACTACTCCTACAATGAGCAGTTCTTC. Protein product: CASAWDYSYNEQFF.

The chain recombines TRBV18 with TRBJ1-2, with D possibly TRBD1 on 5 matching bases. This CDR3 contains 14 residues. Germline-derived CDR1 and CDR2 are KGHSH and LQKENI. V gave up 1 base and J gave up 0 bases, with 6 bases separating them. The CDR3 region is CASSPQGTNYGYTF. The CDR3 DNA is TGTGCCAGCTCACCACAGGGGACTAACTATGGCTACACCTTC.

The gene calls are TRBV14 and TRBJ2-3; D perhaps matches TRBD2 (7 bases). Between the trimmed V and J ends, which lost 4 bases and 0 bases, there was a span of 14 bases. The CDR3 spans 16 residues. Germline values: CDR1 SGHDN, CDR2 FVKESK. CDR3 loop: CASSLLGGPSTDTQYF. DNA of the CDR3: TGTGCCAGCAGCCTCCTCGGGGGGCCGAGCACAGATACGCAGTATTTT. Full variable domain (outside the CDR3, taken from reference TRBV14 and TRBJ2-3): EAGVTQFPSHSVIEKGQTVTLRCDPISGHDNLYWYRRVMGKEIKFLLHFVKESKQDESGMPNNRFLAERTGGTYSTLKVQPAELEDSGVYFCASSLLGGPSTDTQYFGPGTRLTVL.